This TCR beta chain was captured in a study of cytomegalovirus exposure and HLA in healthy donors. Findings and caveats of the study: DRB1 had the most TCR associations and HLA-C the fewest, a later analysis found, with rates varying by HLA locus. Among TCR beta chains, those listed as cytomegalovirus-associated numbered about 160. Later analysis identified several of the most significant clusters that appeared linked to common viral pathogens. Previous analysis showed most TCR beta V segments were productive about 87% or about 30% of the time.

In the case of this clone: The target antigen is unknown.

CDR3 size: 17 residues. The germline CDR1 and CDR2 sequences are SGHVS and FNYEAQ. V gave up 3 bases and J gave up 4 bases; unmatched junction bases: 14. The PCR ran on 60 Vbeta and 13 Jbeta primers. Profiled with immunoSEQ multiplex PCR; TCRdb holds only in-frame clones, not every one. The sample shows about 140,000 clones, approximately 80% of them seen only once. The sample taken for sequencing was PBMCs. The clonotype was recovered from a man aged 40-49 years in good health and CMV-seronegative. The chain couples TRBV7-6 to TRBJ2-7; 8 bases are a match to TRBD1. The CDR3 DNA reads TGTGCCAGCAGCTTGGGGACCTCCGGGACAGGCCTATACGAGCAGTACTTC. Its protein product is CASSLGTSGTGLYEQYF.